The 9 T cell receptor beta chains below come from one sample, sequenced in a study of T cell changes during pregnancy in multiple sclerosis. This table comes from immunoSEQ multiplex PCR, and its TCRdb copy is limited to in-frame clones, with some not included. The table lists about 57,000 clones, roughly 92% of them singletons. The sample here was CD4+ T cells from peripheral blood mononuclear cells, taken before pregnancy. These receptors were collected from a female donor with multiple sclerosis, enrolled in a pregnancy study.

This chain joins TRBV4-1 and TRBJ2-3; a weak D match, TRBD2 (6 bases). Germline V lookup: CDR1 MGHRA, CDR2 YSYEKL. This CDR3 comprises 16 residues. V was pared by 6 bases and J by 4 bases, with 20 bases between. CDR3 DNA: TGCGCCAGCAGACCCATAGCGTCGAGGGACTCAGATACGCAGTATTTT. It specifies CASRPIASRDSDTQYF.

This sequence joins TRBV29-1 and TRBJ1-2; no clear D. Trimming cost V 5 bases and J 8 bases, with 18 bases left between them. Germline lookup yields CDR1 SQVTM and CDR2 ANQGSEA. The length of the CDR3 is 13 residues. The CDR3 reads CSVKMRVSLGYTF. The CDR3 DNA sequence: TGCAGCGTTAAAATGAGGGTTTCCTTGGGCTACACCTTC.

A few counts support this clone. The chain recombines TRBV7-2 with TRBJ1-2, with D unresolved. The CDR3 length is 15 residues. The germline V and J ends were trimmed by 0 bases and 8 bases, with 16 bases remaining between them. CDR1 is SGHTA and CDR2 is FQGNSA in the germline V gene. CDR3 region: CASSLARGNSAGYTF. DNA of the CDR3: TGTGCCAGCAGCTTAGCGCGCGGAAACTCAGCGGGCTACACCTTC. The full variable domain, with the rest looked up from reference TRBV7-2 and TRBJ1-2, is GAGVSQSPSNKVTEKGKDVELRCDPISGHTALYWYRQSLGQGLEFLIYFQGNSAPDKSGLPSDRFSAERTGGSVSTLTIQRTQQEDSAVYLCASSLARGNSAGYTFGSGTRLTVV.

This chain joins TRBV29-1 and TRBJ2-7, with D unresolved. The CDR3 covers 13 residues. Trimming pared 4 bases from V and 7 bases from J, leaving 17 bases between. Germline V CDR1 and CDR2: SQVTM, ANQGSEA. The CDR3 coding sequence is TGCAGCGTTGTGGTCCCCCCTTTGAGGGAGCAGTACTTC. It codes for CSVVVPPLREQYF.

The CDR3 protein is CASRRAGGSNTGELFF. In nucleotides, the CDR3 is TGTGCCAGCAGGCGAGCGGGAGGATCGAACACCGGGGAGCTGTTTTTT. The chain has TRBV2 and TRBJ2-2, with 9 bases matching TRBD2. The V and J ends lost 6 bases and 0 bases, in that order; junction bases with no gene match: 5. Germline CDR1 reads SNHLY; CDR2 reads FYNNEI. The CDR3 runs 16 residues.

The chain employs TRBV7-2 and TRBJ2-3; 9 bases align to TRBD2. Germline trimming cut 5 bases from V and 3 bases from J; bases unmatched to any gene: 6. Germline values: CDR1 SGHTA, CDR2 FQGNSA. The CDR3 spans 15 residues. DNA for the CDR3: TGTGCCAGCAGCCAGAGAGCGGGAGGAACAGATACGCAGTATTTT. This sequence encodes CASSQRAGGTDTQYF.

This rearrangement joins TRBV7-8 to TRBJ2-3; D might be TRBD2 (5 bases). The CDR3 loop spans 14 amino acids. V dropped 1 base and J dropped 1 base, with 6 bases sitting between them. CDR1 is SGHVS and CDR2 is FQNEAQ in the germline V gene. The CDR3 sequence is CASSLEGGTDTQYF. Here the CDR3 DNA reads TGTGCCAGCAGCTTAGAGGGAGGCACAGATACGCAGTATTTT.

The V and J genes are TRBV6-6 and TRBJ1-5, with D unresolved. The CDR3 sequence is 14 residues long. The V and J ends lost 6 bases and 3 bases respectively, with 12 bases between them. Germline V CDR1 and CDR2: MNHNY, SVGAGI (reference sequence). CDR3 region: CASSLRELNQPQHF. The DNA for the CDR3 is TGTGCCAGCAGCCTACGCGAGCTCAATCAGCCCCAGCATTTT.

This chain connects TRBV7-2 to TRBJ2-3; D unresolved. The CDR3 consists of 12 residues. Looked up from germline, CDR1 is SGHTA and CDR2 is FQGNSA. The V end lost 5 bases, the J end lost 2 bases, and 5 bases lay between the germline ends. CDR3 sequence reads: CASSPTTDTQYF. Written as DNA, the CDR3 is TGTGCCAGCAGCCCTACCACAGATACGCAGTATTTT.